This record concerns one T cell receptor (beta chain) sequence. Its cognate antigen is unknown. The sample originates from a study of cytomegalovirus exposure and HLA in healthy donors. Findings and caveats of the study: According to a subsequent analysis, TCR clusters from the first cohort were inclined to appear together in the 110 or so validation repertoires. TCR sequences were mostly rare, though some public TCRs occurred in many donors. Among TCR beta chains, those listed as cytomegalovirus-associated numbered about 150.

The protocol was immunoSEQ multiplex PCR, while the TCRdb copy is restricted to in-frame clones and leaves out a portion. The sample includes some 150,000 clones, about 88% seen only once; the top ten take about 3%. Trimming took 3 bases from V and 0 from J, leaving 15 bases between them. The CDR3 length is 17 residues. Germline CDR1 SGHTA, CDR2 FQGNSA. Sequencing was carried out using PBMCs. This receptor was obtained from a woman under 30 in good health and CMV-seropositive. This rearrangement joins TRBV7-2 to TRBJ1-3; a possible D gene is TRBD1 (6 bases). The CDR3 coding sequence is TGTGCCAGCAGCTTGAGGTTTGGGACAACCTCTGGAAACACCATATATTTT. This translates into CASSLRFGTTSGNTIYF.